A selection of T cell receptor beta chains follows, all from one sample in a study of MAIT cells during Salmonella Paratyphi A infection. TCRdb redid the calling of the 5' RACE reads with MiXCR, one entry per CDR3 protein. This sample has about 950 distinct CDR3 sequences; approximately 20% occur once, and the top ten carry roughly 50%. The sequencing here drew on MAIT cells from blood, taken at the middle sampling point of the challenge study. The receptors here all came from a person between 18 and 75 years old who was deliberately infected with Salmonella Paratyphi A in a paratyphoid fever challenge study. Each CDR3 is given with its conserved first and last residue. D genes are given only for firm matches. Clone size is stated in some rows and not others, as once, few, many or a class when expanded.

j_call v_call clone_size d_call cdr3_nt cdr3_aa
TRBJ1-1 TRBV20-1 NA TRBD1 TGCAGTGCTCTCGAGGACAGGGACACTGAAGCTTTCTTT CSALEDRDTEAFF
TRBJ2-2 TRBV6-4 medium-sized NA TGTGCCAGCAGTGACAACCCGGGACAAAACACCGGGGAGCTGTTTTTT CASSDNPGQNTGELFF
TRBJ2-1 TRBV4-2 NA TRBD2 TGTGCCAGCAGCCAAGATGAGACTAGCGGGAATGAGCAGTTCTTC CASSQDETSGNEQFF
TRBJ2-1 TRBV4-2 large TRBD2 TGTGCCAGCAGCCCCACTAGCGGGGGGGCCAATGAGCAGTTCTTC CASSPTSGGANEQFF
TRBJ2-7 TRBV30 large TRBD2 TGTGCCTGGAGTGACCTAGCGGGACCCTACGAGCAGTACTTC CAWSDLAGPYEQYF
TRBJ2-7 TRBV20-1 few NA TGCAGTGCTAGGGACAGCCACCAAGCCTACGAGCAGTACTTC CSARDSHQAYEQYF
TRBJ2-3 TRBV6-4 NA TRBD2 TGTGCCAGCAGTGAGGGTGGTACTAGCGGGGGAGTTGTCACAGATACGCAGTATTTT CASSEGGTSGGVVTDTQYF
TRBJ1-1 TRBV20-1 NA NA TGCAGTGCTAGAGATAACGCGGCAGGGACGAACACTGAAGATTTATGG CSARDNAAGTNTEDLW
TRBJ1-5 TRBV6-2/TRBV6-3 NA NA TGTGCCACCGCAAAGGGATATAGCAATCAGCCCCAGCATTTT CATAKGYSNQPQHF
TRBJ2-5 TRBV20-1 NA TRBD2 TGCAGTGCTAGAGGAACTACTAGCGGGAGTCAGGAGACCCAGTACTTC CSARGTTSGSQETQYF
TRBJ1-1 TRBV5-3 NA TRBD1 TGTGCCAGAAGAGACCAAACAACCCAGGGGGCGGTCGCTGAAGCTTTCTTT CARRDQTTQGAVAEAFF
TRBJ2-1 TRBV19 medium-sized TRBD2 TGTGCCAGTAAAAGACTAGCGGGGGAGACTAATGAGCAGTTCTTC CASKRLAGETNEQFF
TRBJ2-2 TRBV20-1 few TRBD2 TGCAGTGCTAGAGATAGAGCGGGGGGGGACCACGGGGAGCTGTTTTTT CSARDRAGGDHGELFF
TRBJ1-5 TRBV12-5 NA TRBD1 TGTGCTAGTGGTCCCGGACAGGGCAATCAGCCCCAGCATTTT CASGPGQGNQPQHF
TRBJ2-1 TRBV6-2/TRBV6-3 medium-sized NA TGTGCCAGCAGTGCAACCGAGAGGAATGAGCAGTTCTTC CASSATERNEQFF
TRBJ2-5 TRBV20-1 NA TRBD2 TGCAGTGCTAGAGCCGTTTTAACCGGGACTAGCGGCCGAGAGACCCAGTACTTC CSARAVLTGTSGRETQYF
TRBJ2-2 TRBV6-4 medium-sized NA TGTGCCAGCAGTGCGTTTGGTGGCACCGGGGAGCTGTTTTTT CASSAFGGTGELFF
TRBJ2-7 TRBV6-1 few TRBD1 TGTGCCAGCAGTGAAGATGTAGGGGGCCCCTACGAGCAGTACTTC CASSEDVGGPYEQYF
TRBJ2-3 TRBV6-4 few TRBD2 TGTGCCAGCAGTGACTCGACTAGCGGGGGGGATACGCAGTATTTT CASSDSTSGGDTQYF
TRBJ2-1 TRBV6-2/TRBV6-3 few NA TGTGCCAGCGGGAAGACAGACCTAAATGAGCAGTTCTTC CASGKTDLNEQFF
TRBJ2-5 TRBV20-1 NA TRBD2 TGCAGTGCTAGAGGTGGGGGAGGGTGGGAGACCCAGTACTTC CSARGGGGWETQYF
TRBJ1-1 TRBV20-1 NA NA TGCAGTGCTCCGCGAGGGGAGGGAACTGAAGCTTTCTTT CSAPRGEGTEAFF
TRBJ2-3 TRBV12-3/TRBV12-4 NA NA TGTGCCAGCAGTTTACCGGGGGTAACAGATACGCAGTATTTT CASSLPGVTDTQYF
TRBJ1-4 TRBV18 large TRBD1 TGTGCCAGCTCACAAACAGGGGCCCCTGGGACGACAACTAATGAAAAACTGTTTTTT CASSQTGAPGTTTNEKLFF
TRBJ2-7 TRBV7-2 many TRBD1 TGTGCCAGCAGCTTAGGGCCCAGGGGGCTCTACGAGCAGTACTTC CASSLGPRGLYEQYF
TRBJ2-1 TRBV20-1 medium-sized TRBD2 TGCAGTTGCAAGGGACTAGCGGACAATGAGCAGTTCTTC CSCKGLADNEQFF
TRBJ1-1 TRBV20-1 NA NA TGCAGTGCTAGTCCCTTCGAGACAGGGAACACTGAAGCTTTCTTT CSASPFETGNTEAFF
TRBJ2-3 TRBV15 NA NA TGTGCCACCGGCGGGGACCTTCCGACAGATACGCAGTATTTT CATGGDLPTDTQYF
TRBJ1-1 TRBV29-1 NA NA TGCAGCGTAGTTCCGGGATCTGAAGCTTTCTTT CSVVPGSEAFF
TRBJ2-7 TRBV6-2/TRBV6-3 medium-sized TRBD1 TGTGCCAGCAGTTACCAGGGGGAAACCAAAACGGACGAGCAGTACTTC CASSYQGETKTDEQYF
TRBJ1-2 TRBV27 large TRBD1 TGTGCCAGCAGCGTAACCGGGACAGACCTCTATGGCTACACCTTC CASSVTGTDLYGYTF
TRBJ1-1 TRBV5-1 NA NA TGCGCCAGCACCGGGGGGCACGGCACTGAAGCTTTCTTT CASTGGHGTEAFF
TRBJ2-6 TRBV15 NA NA TGTGCCACCAGCAGAGATCACTCTGGGGCCAACGTCCTGACTTTC CATSRDHSGANVLTF
TRBJ2-5 TRBV7-2 NA NA TGTGCCAGCAGCAAATCTTACCAAGAGACCCAGTACTTC CASSKSYQETQYF
TRBJ1-1 TRBV7-9 few NA TGTGCCAGCAGCTTCAGCACTGAAGCTTTCTTT CASSFSTEAFF
TRBJ1-1 TRBV6-4 NA NA TGTGCCAGCAGTAGGGGGGGCGAGAACACTGAAGCTTTCTTT CASSRGGENTEAFF
TRBJ1-5 TRBV20-1 NA TRBD1 TGCAGTGCTGCACCGTCTGGACAGGGAAGGAATCAGCCCCAGCATTTT CSAAPSGQGRNQPQHF